This T cell receptor (beta chain) was sequenced for a study of T cell responses to AZD1222 COVID-19 vaccine. Timing groups of about 4 and about 12 weeks for second doses were pooled. CDR1 and CDR2 (germline): SGHKS, YYEKEE (reference sequence). Trimming removed 1 base from V and 4 bases from J, with 13 bases in between. This CDR3 is built from 15 residues. This table comes from immunoSEQ multiplex PCR, and its TCRdb copy is limited to in-frame clones, with some not included. The data hold approximately 200,000 clones, with approximately 95% observed a single time. Specimen: peripheral blood, collected 28 days after the second AZD1222 dose. The receptor was derived from an adult who received the AZD1222 COVID-19 vaccine. This chain joins TRBV5-5 and TRBJ2-3; D is perhaps TRBD2 (5 bases). CDR3 DNA sequence: TGTGCCAGCAGCTTGAAGGTGCTAGCCTCAGATACGCAGTATTTT. Its protein is CASSLKVLASDTQYF.